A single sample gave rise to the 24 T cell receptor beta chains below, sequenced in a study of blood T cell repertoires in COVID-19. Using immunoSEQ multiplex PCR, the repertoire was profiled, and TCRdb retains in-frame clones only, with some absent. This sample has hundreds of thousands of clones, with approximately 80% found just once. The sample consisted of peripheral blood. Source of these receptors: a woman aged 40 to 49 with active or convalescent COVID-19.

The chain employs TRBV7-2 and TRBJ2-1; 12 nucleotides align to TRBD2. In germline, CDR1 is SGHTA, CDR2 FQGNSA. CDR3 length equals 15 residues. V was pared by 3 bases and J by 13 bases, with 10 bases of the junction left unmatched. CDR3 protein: CASSFWTSGVVSQFF. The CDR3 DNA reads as TGTGCCAGCAGCTTTTGGACTAGCGGGGTTGTGAGCCAGTTCTTC.

CDR3 protein: CASSQYQTGAGGYTF. The CDR3 nucleotides read TGCGCCAGCAGCCAATACCAAACAGGGGCTGGTGGCTACACCTTC. The J gene is TRBJ1-2, the V gene TRBV4-1; 7 bases fit TRBD1. This CDR3 is 15 amino acids long. CDR1 MGHRA and CDR2 YSYEKL come from the germline V gene. The junction had 10 bases not matched to a gene; V was cut back by 2 bases and J by 7 bases.

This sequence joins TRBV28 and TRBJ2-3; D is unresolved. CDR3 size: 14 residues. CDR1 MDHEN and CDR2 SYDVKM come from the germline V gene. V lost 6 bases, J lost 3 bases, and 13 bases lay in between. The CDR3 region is CASSFPGGTDTQYF. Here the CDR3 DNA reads TGTGCCAGCAGCTTCCCGGGTGGGACAGATACGCAGTATTTT.

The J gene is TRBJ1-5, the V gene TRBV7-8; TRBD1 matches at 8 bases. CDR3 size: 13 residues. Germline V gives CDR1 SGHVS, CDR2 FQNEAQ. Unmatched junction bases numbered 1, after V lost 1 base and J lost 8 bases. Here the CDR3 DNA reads TGTGCCAGCAGCTTAGACAGGGGGGAGCCCCAGCATTTT. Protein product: CASSLDRGEPQHF. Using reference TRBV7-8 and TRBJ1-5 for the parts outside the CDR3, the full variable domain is GAGVSQSPRYKVAKRGQDVALRCDPISGHVSLFWYQQALGQGPEFLTYFQNEAQLDKSGLPSDRFFAERPEGSVSTLKIQRTQQEDSAVYLCASSLDRGEPQHFGDGTRLSIL.

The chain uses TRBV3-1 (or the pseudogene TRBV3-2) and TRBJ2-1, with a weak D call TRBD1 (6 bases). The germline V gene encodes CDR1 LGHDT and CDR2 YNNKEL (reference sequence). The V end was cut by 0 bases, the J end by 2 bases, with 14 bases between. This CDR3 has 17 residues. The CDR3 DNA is TGTGCCAGCAGCCAAGAGATGGGCAGGGGCACCTACAATGAGCAGTTCTTC. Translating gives CASSQEMGRGTYNEQFF.

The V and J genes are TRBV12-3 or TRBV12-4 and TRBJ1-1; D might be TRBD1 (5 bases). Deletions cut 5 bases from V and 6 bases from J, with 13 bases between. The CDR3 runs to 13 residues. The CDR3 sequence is CASSPLGGAEAFF. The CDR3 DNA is TGTGCCAGCAGTCCGCTGGGAGGGGCTGAAGCTTTCTTT.

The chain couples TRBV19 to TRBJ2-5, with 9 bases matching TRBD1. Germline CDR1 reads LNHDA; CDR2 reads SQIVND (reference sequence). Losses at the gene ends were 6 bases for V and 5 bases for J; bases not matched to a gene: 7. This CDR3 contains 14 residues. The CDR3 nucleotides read TGTGCCAGTAGCGGACCGACAGGGGGTGAGACCCAGTACTTC. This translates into CASSGPTGGETQYF.

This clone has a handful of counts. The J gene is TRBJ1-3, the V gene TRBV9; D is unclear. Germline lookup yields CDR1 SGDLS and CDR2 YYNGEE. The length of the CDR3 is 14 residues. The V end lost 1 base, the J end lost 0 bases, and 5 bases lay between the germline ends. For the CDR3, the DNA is TGTGCCAGCAGCGTATCTAGCTCTGGAAACACCATATATTTT. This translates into CASSVSSSGNTIYF. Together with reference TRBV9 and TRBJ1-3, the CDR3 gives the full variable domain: DSGVTQTPKHLITATGQRVTLRCSPRSGDLSVYWYQQSLDQGLQFLIQYYNGEERAKGNILERFSAQQFPDLHSELNLSSLELGDSALYFCASSVSSSGNTIYFGEGSWLTVV.

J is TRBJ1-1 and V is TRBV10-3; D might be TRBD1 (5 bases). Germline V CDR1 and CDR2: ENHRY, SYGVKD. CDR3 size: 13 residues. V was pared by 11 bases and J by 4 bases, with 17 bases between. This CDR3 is CAVKVDSATEAFF. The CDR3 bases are TGTGCCGTCAAAGTAGACAGCGCCACTGAAGCTTTCTTT.

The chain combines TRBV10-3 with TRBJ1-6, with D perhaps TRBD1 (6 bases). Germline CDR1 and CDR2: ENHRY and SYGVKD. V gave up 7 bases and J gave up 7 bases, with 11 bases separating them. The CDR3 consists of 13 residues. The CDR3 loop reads CAITRTENSPLHF. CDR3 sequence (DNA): TGTGCCATCACGAGGACAGAAAATTCACCCCTCCACTTT.

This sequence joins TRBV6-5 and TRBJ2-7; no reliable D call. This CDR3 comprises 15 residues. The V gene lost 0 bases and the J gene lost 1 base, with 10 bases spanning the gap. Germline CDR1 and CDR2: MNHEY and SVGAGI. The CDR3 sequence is CASSYSRSGSYEQYF. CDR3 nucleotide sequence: TGTGCCAGCAGTTACTCGCGCTCAGGTTCCTACGAGCAGTACTTC.

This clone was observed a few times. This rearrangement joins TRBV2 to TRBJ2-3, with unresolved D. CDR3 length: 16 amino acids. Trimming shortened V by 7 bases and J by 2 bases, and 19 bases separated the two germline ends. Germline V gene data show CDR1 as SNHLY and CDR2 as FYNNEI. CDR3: CASNLRDTAFTDTQYF. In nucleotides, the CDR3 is TGTGCCAGCAATCTCCGTGACACAGCATTCACAGATACGCAGTATTTT.

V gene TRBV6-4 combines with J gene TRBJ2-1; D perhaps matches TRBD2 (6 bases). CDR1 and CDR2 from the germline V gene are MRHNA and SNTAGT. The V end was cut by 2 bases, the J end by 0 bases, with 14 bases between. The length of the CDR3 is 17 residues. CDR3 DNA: TGTGCCAGCAGTGACGGGGGAGGTCGTTCCTCCTACAATGAGCAGTTCTTC. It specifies CASSDGGGRSSYNEQFF.

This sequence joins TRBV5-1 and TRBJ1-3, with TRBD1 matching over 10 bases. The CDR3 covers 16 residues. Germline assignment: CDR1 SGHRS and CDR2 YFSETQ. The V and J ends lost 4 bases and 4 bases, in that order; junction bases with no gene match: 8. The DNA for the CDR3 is TGCGCCAGCAGCCCGGGACAGGGGAAGTCCGGAAACACCATATATTTT. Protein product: CASSPGQGKSGNTIYF.

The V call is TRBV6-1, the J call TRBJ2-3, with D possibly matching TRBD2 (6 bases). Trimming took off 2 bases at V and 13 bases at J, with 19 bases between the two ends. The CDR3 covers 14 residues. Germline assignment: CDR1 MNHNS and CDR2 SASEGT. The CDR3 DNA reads TGTGCCAGCAGTGAATGGAGGGCGGGGCCCTTCGAGTATTTT. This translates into CASSEWRAGPFEYF.

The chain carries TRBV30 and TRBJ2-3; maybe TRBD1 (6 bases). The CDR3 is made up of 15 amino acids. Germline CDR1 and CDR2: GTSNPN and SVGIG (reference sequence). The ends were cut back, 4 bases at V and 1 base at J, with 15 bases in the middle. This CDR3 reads CAWTRGAGGTDTQYF. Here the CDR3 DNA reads TGTGCCTGGACCCGAGGGGCAGGGGGCACAGATACGCAGTATTTT.

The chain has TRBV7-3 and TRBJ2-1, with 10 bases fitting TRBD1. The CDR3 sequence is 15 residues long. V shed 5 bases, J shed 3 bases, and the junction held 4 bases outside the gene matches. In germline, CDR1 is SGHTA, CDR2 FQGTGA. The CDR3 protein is CASSPDRGHYNEQFF. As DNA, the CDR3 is TGTGCCAGCAGCCCCGACAGGGGGCACTACAATGAGCAGTTCTTC. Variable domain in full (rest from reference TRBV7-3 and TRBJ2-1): GAGVSQTPSNKVTEKGKYVELRCDPISGHTALYWYRQSLGQGPEFLIYFQGTGAADDSGLPNDRFFAVRPEGSVSTLKIQRTERGDSAVYLCASSPDRGHYNEQFFGPGTRLTVL.

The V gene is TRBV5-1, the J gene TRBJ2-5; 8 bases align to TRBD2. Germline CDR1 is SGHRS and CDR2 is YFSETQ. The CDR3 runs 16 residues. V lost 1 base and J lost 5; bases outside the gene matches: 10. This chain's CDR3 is CASSLREGGYTETQYF. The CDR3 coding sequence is TGCGCCAGCAGCTTGCGGGAGGGGGGTTATACGGAGACCCAGTACTTC.

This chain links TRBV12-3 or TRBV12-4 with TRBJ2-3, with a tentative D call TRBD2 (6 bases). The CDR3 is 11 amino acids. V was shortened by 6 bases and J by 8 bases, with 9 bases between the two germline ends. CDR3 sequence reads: CASSQAGTQYF. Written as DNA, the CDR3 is TGTGCCAGCAGCCAAGCGGGTACGCAGTATTTT.

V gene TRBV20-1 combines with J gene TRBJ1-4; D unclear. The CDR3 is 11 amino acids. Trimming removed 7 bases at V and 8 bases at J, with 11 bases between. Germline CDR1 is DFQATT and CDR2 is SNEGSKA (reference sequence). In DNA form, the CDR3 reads TGCAGTGTAGAGGCGAGCGAAAAACTGTTTTTT. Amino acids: CSVEASEKLFF.

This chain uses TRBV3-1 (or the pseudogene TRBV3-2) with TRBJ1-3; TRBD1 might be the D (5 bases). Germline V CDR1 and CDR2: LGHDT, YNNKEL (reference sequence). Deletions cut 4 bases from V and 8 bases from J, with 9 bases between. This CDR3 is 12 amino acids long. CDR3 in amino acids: CASSPNRYTIYF. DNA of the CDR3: TGTGCCAGCAGCCCCAACAGGTACACCATATATTTT.

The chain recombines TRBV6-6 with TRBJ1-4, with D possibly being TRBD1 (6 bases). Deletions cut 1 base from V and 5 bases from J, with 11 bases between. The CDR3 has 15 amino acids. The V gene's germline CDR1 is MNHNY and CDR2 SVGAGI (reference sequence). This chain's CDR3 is CASSYLDRGNEKLFF. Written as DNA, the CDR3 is TGTGCCAGCAGTTACTTGGACAGAGGAAATGAAAAACTGTTTTTT.

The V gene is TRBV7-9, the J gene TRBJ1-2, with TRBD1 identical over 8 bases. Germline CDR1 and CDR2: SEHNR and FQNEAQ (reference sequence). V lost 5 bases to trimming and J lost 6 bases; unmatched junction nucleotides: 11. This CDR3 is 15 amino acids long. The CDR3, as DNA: TGTGCCAGCAGCCCCGGGACAGGTTTAGTTCATGGCTACACCTTC. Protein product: CASSPGTGLVHGYTF.

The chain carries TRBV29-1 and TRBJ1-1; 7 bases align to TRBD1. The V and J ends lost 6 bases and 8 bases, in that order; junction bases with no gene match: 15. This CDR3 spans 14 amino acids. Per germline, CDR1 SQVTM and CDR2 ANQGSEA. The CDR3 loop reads CSVSTGTAGVEAFF. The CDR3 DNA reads TGCAGCGTCTCAACCGGGACAGCCGGTGTGGAAGCTTTCTTT.